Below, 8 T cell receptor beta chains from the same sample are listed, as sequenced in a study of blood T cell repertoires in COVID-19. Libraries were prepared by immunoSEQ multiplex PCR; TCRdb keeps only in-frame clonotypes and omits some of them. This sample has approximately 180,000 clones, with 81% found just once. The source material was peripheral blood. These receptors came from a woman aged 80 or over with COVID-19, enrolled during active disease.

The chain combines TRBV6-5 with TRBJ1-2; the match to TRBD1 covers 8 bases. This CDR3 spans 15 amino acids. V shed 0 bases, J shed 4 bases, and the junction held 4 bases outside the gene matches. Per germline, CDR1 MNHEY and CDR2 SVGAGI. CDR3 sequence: CASSYSPGQGYGYTF. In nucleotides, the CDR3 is TGTGCCAGCAGTTACTCGCCCGGACAGGGCTATGGCTACACCTTC.

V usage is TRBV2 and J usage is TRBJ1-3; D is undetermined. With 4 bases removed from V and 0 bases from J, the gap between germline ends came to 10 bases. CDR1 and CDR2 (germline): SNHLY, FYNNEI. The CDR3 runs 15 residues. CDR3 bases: TGTGCCAGCAGTGGTTTTGTTTACTCTGGAAACACCATATATTTT. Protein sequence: CASSGFVYSGNTIYF.

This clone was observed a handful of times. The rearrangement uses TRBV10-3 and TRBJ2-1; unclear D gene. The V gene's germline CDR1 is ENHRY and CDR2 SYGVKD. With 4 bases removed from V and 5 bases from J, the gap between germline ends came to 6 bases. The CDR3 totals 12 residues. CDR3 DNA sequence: TGTGCCATCAGTGGAACAGACAATGAGCAGTTCTTC. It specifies CAISGTDNEQFF.

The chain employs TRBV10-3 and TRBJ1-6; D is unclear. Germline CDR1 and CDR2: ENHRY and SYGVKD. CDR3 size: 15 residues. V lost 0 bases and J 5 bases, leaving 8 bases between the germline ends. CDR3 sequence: CAISESPGNNSPLHF. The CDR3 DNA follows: TGTGCCATCAGTGAGTCCCCAGGAAATAATTCACCCCTCCACTTT.

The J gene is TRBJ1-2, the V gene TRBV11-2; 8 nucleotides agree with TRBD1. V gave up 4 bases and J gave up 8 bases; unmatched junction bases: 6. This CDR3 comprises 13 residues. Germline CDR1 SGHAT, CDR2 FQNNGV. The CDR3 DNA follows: TGTGCCAGCAGCTCGGGGGGACAGGTCGGCTACACCTTC. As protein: CASSSGGQVGYTF.

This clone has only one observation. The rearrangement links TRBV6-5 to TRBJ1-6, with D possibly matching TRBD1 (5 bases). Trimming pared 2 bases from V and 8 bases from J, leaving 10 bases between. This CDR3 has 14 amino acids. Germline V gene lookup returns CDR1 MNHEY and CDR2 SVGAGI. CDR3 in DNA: TGTGCCAGCAGTTACAGCGGGGCACATTCACCCCTCCACTTT. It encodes CASSYSGAHSPLHF.

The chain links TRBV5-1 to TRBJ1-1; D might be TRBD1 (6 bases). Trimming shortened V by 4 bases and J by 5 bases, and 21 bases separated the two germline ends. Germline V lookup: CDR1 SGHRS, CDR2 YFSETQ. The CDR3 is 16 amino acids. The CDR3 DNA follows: TGCGCCAGCAGCCAACGGACAGCCTCTCTTGAGACTGAAGCTTTCTTT. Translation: CASSQRTASLETEAFF.

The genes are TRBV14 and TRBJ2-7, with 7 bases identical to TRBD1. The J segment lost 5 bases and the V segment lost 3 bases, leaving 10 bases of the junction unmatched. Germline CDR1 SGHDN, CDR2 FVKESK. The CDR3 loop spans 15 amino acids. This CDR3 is CASSHPRGGRDEQYF. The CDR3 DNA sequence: TGTGCCAGCAGCCACCCAAGAGGGGGCCGAGACGAGCAGTACTTC. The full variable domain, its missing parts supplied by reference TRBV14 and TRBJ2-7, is EAGVTQFPSHSVIEKGQTVTLRCDPISGHDNLYWYRRVMGKEIKFLLHFVKESKQDESGMPNNRFLAERTGGTYSTLKVQPAELEDSGVYFCASSHPRGGRDEQYFGPGTRLTVT.